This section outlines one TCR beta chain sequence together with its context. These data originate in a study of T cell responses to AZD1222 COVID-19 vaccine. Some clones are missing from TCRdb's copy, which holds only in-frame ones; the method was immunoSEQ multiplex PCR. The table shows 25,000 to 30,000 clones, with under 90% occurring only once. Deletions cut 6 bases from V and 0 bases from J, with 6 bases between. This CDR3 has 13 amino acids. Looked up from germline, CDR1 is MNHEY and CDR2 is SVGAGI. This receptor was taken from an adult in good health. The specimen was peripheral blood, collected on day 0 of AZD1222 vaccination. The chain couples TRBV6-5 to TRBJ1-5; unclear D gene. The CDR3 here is CASRGNSNQPQHF. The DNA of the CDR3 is TGTGCCAGCAGGGGCAATAGCAATCAGCCCCAGCATTTT.